This T cell receptor beta chain is from a study of blood T cell repertoires in COVID-19 (dated by TCRdb to the early 2020s). Study-wide context: The collaborator samples originated in the United States, Italy and Spain and spanned the acute and convalescent phases of COVID-19. The material from the prospective study consisted of cDNA or gDNA derived from T cells, B-cell-depleted T cells, or PBMCs. Subjects who had been exposed to COVID-19, were actively infected with it, or had recovered from it provided the deeply sampled blood TCRbeta repertoires that made up the dataset. The repertoires were released in a freely available public database intended as a resource for research on the immune response to SARS-CoV-2. Samples were obtained from the ongoing ImmuneRACE study (first 160 participants) and from about 1,300 subjects provided by 6 global collaborators. Nearly every sample came with metadata listing a de-identified subject ID, COVID-19 status, age in years and sex. Where available, HLA class I and class II types were obtained from metadata supplied by the sample provider rather than from assay-based typing. Beyond this particular receptor, the publication reports: Clinical and demographic metadata were provided uncurated, with the amount varying by source and participant.

TCRbeta CDR3 regions were amplified from genomic DNA by means of the immunoSEQ Assay, a bias-controlled multiplex PCR. As for the original processing: Nucleated cell counts per sample were estimated from amplification of reference gene primers within the assay. To quantify the absolute abundance of each unique TCRbeta CDR3 rearrangement, sequence reads were collapsed and filtered. For each sample, productive Simpson clonality was calculated as the square root of Simpson's diversity index across productive rearrangements. TCRdb stores this immuneACCESS table with in-frame sequences only. Part of the clones is absent; in the studies checked, under half of the shortfall reflects unresolved V genes, and no reason is known for the rest. V and J calls and clone size are given by that table; D and trimming were obtained from the DNA. The sample table contains over 100,000 clones; only one count was recorded for 87% of them. The top ten hold over 2% of the sample.

In the case of this clone: No antigen is known for it. Per-base qualities were not stored, and no clone one base away is much larger.

Each collaborating institution followed its own protocols to collect whole blood in K2EDTA tubes. For TCRbeta analysis, collaborators shipped samples in one of three forms: frozen whole blood, isolated PBMCs, or DNA extracted from either of those sample types. The sequencing sample was made of peripheral blood. The sequence came from a man aged 50 to 59 with active COVID-19.

Here is the DNA: TGTGCCAGCAGCAAATGGACAGGGGGACCCTACGAGCAGTACTTC. It specifies CASSKWTGGPYEQYF. The chain employs TRBV7-2 and TRBJ2-7; 10 bases in between match TRBD1. Unmatched junction bases come to 6, with V trimmed by 5 bases and J by 2 bases. Taken from cysteine to phenylalanine, the CDR3 has 15 residues. The only DNA kept is the CDR3, 45 bases in frame from the first base. Reading the germline V gene gives CDR1 SGHTA and CDR2 FQGNSA.